Listed below are T cell receptor beta chains from one sample, sequenced in a study of cytotoxic CD8 clonotypes in ibrutinib-treated CLL. Sequencing was performed with immunoSEQ multiplex PCR; in TCRdb, only in-frame clones are kept and a portion is missing. This sample carries under 300,000 clones, around three quarters of them seen once, and the ten largest clones take 15%. Specimen: PBMCs, collected after 24 months of ibrutinib treatment. Every receptor here comes from a human donor with chronic lymphocytic leukemia. Both conserved end residues are part of each CDR3. The D gene is left open where the match is weak. Clone size is shown for a subset of rows, as once, few, many or a class of expanded clone.

d_call	cdr3_length	clone_size	j_call	v_call	cdr3_aa	cdr3_nt
-	13	-	TRBJ2-7	TRBV2	CASSVLLSYEQYF	TGTGCCAGCAGTGTCCTCCTAAGCTACGAGCAGTACTTC
-	15	-	TRBJ2-1	TRBV6-5	CASSYGAGNYNEQFF	TGTGCCAGCAGTTACGGAGCGGGCAATTACAATGAGCAGTTCTTC
TRBD2	16	-	TRBJ2-5	TRBV7-2	CASSRPGREGRETQYF	TGTGCCAGCAGTCGCCCTGGGCGGGAGGGGAGAGAGACCCAGTACTTC
-	15	-	TRBJ1-2	TRBV6-4	CASSLVNIRNYGYTF	TGTGCCAGCAGTTTGGTCAACATCCGGAACTATGGCTACACCTTC
-	14	once	TRBJ2-5	TRBV9	CASSPATGKETQYF	TGTGCCAGCAGCCCAGCGACAGGAAAAGAGACCCAGTACTTC
-	15	-	TRBJ2-1	TRBV30	CAWSKAYEGYNEQFF	TGTGCCTGGAGTAAAGCCTACGAGGGCTACAATGAGCAGTTCTTC
-	15	-	TRBJ2-7	TRBV15	CATSRDSAFTYEQYF	TGTGCCACCAGCAGAGATTCCGCGTTCACCTACGAGCAGTACTTC
-	10	-	TRBJ2-7	TRBV2	CASSGIWQYF	TGTGCCAGCAGCGGGATTTGGCAGTACTTC
-	15	once	TRBJ2-2	TRBV7-2	CASSLQGTDTGELFF	TGTGCCAGCAGCTTACAGGGAACAGACACCGGGGAGCTGTTTTTT
-	18	-	TRBJ1-1	TRBV4-1	CASSQEVLGRAQNTEAFF	TGCGCCAGCAGCCAAGAAGTTTTAGGCAGGGCCCAGAACACTGAAGCTTTCTTT
-	12	-	TRBJ2-2	TRBV6-4	CASSEGEGELFF	TGTGCCAGCAGTGAGGGAGAAGGGGAGCTGTTTTTT
-	18	-	TRBJ2-1	TRBV4-2	CASSQAVGQGGSYNEQFF	TGTGCCAGCAGCCAAGCAGTTGGGCAGGGGGGCTCCTACAATGAGCAGTTCTTC
TRBD1	15	-	TRBJ2-3	TRBV6-5	CASRYYGTGLNTQYF	TGTGCCAGCAGATACTACGGGACAGGGTTGAATACGCAGTATTTT
-	15	few	TRBJ1-5	TRBV19	CASSTLVGFRQPQHF	TGTGCCAGTAGTACTCTCGTTGGGTTCCGACAGCCCCAGCATTTT
-	15	-	TRBJ1-1	TRBV4-3	CASSQDRGMFTEAFF	TGCGCCAGCAGCCAAGATCGGGGGATGTTCACTGAAGCTTTCTTT
-	14	few	TRBJ1-5	TRBV7-9	CASSPWGSNQPQHF	TGTGCCAGCAGCCCCTGGGGGAGCAATCAGCCCCAGCATTTT
TRBD1	12	-	TRBJ1-5	TRBV29-1	CSAGDSDQPQHF	TGCAGCGCCGGGGACAGCGATCAGCCCCAGCATTTT
-	16	-	TRBJ2-6	TRBV5-1	CASSVSGSSGANVLTF	TGCGCCAGCAGCGTGTCAGGCAGCTCTGGGGCCAACGTCCTGACTTTC
-	14	-	TRBJ1-3	TRBV30	CAWSRGNSGNTIYF	TGTGCCTGGAGCCGGGGAAACTCTGGAAACACCATATATTTT
TRBD2	18	few	TRBJ2-5	TRBV4-2	CASSQDLALAGGKETQYF	TGTGCCAGCAGCCAAGATCTCGCCCTAGCGGGAGGGAAAGAGACCCAGTACTTC
-	13	-	TRBJ1-2	TRBV5-1	CASSFWGDYGYTF	TGCGCCAGCAGCTTTTGGGGAGACTATGGCTACACCTTC
TRBD2	16	-	TRBJ2-3	TRBV5-4	CASSLGGGVSTDTQYF	TGTGCCAGCAGCTTGGGGGGAGGGGTAAGCACAGATACGCAGTATTTT
-	13	-	TRBJ2-3	TRBV27	CASSKRDFYTQYF	TGTGCCAGCAGTAAAAGGGACTTTTATACGCAGTATTTT
-	14	few	TRBJ2-7	TRBV7-9	CASSLVDGTYEQYF	TGTGCCAGCAGCTTAGTTGACGGAACCTACGAGCAGTACTTC
-	15	-	TRBJ2-2	TRBV7-6	CASSRGQTPTGELFF	TGTGCCAGCAGCCGAGGACAGACCCCCACCGGGGAGCTGTTTTTT
-	12	-	TRBJ2-3	TRBV2	CASRMTGDTQYF	TGTGCCAGCAGGATGACCGGAGATACGCAGTATTTT
-	15	-	TRBJ2-7	TRBV5-6	CASSWGNIMPYEQYF	TGTGCCAGCAGCTGGGGAAACATAATGCCATACGAGCAGTACTTC
-	13	few	TRBJ2-1	TRBV5-6	CASSSLGPGEQFF	TGTGCCAGCAGCTCCTTGGGGCCCGGTGAGCAGTTCTTC
-	15	-	TRBJ2-6	TRBV6-5	CASSSFRSGANVLTF	TGTGCCAGCAGTTCCTTCAGGTCTGGGGCCAACGTCCTGACTTTC
-	14	-	TRBJ2-5	TRBV6-5	CASSPGRMQETQYF	TGTGCCAGCAGTCCGGGACGGATGCAAGAGACCCAGTACTTC
-	10	-	TRBJ1-4	TRBV7-2	CASRGYRLFF	TGTGCCAGCAGGGGGTATAGACTGTTTTTT
-	11	-	TRBJ2-1	TRBV11-2	CASSSHSEQFF	TGTGCCAGCAGCTCCCACAGTGAGCAGTTCTTC
TRBD1	14	-	TRBJ1-5	TRBV7-8	CASSWDRQDQPQHF	TGTGCCAGCAGCTGGGACAGGCAAGATCAGCCCCAGCATTTT
-	14	-	TRBJ2-7	TRBV11-2	CASSLRAPLHEQYF	TGTGCCAGCAGCCTCCGGGCCCCACTGCACGAGCAGTACTTC
TRBD1	14	few	TRBJ2-7	TRBV7-8	CASSSDRVRSEQYF	TGTGCCAGCAGCTCGGACAGGGTACGAAGCGAGCAGTACTTC
TRBD1	15	-	TRBJ2-3	TRBV9	CASSARDRDTDTQYF	TGTGCCAGCAGCGCGCGGGACAGGGACACAGATACGCAGTATTTT
-	15	-	TRBJ1-3	TRBV18	CASSTNRDSGNTIYF	TGTGCCAGCTCAACGAACAGAGACTCTGGAAACACCATATATTTT
-	13	once	TRBJ1-2	TRBV2	CASRISPGNGYTF	TGTGCCAGCAGAATATCCCCGGGAAATGGCTACACCTTC
-	17	-	TRBJ1-2	TRBV6-4	CASSDSFPQRAHYGYTF	TGTGCCAGCAGTGACTCGTTTCCACAGCGGGCGCATTATGGCTACACCTTC
-	13	-	TRBJ2-3	TRBV6-5	CASSYSRGDTQYF	TGTGCCAGCAGTTACTCTCGGGGGGATACGCAGTATTTT
TRBD2	15	-	TRBJ2-7	TRBV7-2	CASSEGGGHPYEQYF	TGTGCCAGCAGCGAAGGCGGGGGTCACCCTTACGAGCAGTACTTC